This is a list of T cell receptor beta chains from one sample in a study of T cell responses to AZD1222 COVID-19 vaccine. Libraries were prepared by immunoSEQ multiplex PCR; TCRdb keeps only in-frame clonotypes and omits some of them. The profile shows about 72,000 clones, around 89% of them singletons. The sequenced sample was peripheral blood, obtained 28 days after the second AZD1222 dose. The source is an adult who received the AZD1222 COVID-19 vaccine. CDR3s include the opening cysteine and the closing phenylalanine or tryptophan. D genes are given only for firm matches. The size field is filled for only some rows; it gives once, few, many or a size class.

j_call,v_call,d_call,clone_size,cdr3_aa,cdr3_nt
TRBJ1-1,TRBV6-5,-,-,CASTPWSGAGEAFF,TGTGCCAGCACCCCTTGGTCGGGGGCAGGTGAAGCTTTCTTT
TRBJ1-5,TRBV7-9,TRBD1,-,CASSLEGAQPQHF,TGTGCCAGCAGCTTAGAGGGGGCTCAGCCCCAGCATTTT
TRBJ1-1,TRBV5-5,-,few,CASSLDYVNTEAFF,TGTGCCAGCAGCTTGGATTATGTAAACACTGAAGCTTTCTTT
TRBJ1-3,TRBV5-1,-,once,CASSLASSAGNTIYF,TGCGCCAGCAGCTTAGCGAGTTCGGCTGGAAACACCATATATTTT
TRBJ2-1,TRBV10-2,TRBD2,-,CASSDGLAGLVDNEQFF,TGCGCCAGCAGTGATGGACTAGCGGGCCTCGTGGACAATGAGCAGTTCTTC
TRBJ2-5,TRBV4-2,-,-,CASSQQDRPVETQYF,TGTGCCAGCAGCCAACAAGACAGGCCGGTAGAGACCCAGTACTTC
TRBJ2-2,TRBV19,-,-,CASSKGFGELFF,TGTGCCAGTAGTAAGGGGTTCGGGGAGCTGTTTTTT
TRBJ1-6,TRBV7-3,-,-,CASSFQAYSPLHF,TGTGCCAGCAGCTTTCAGGCGTATTCACCCCTCCACTTT
TRBJ1-5,TRBV19,-,-,CASNDGGGNQPQHF,TGTGCCAGTAACGATGGGGGGGGCAATCAGCCCCAGCATTTT
TRBJ1-1,TRBV30,-,-,CAWGSRNTEAFF,TGTGCCTGGGGGTCTCGGAACACTGAAGCTTTCTTT
TRBJ1-6,TRBV28,-,once,CASSPQQGGNSPLHF,TGTGCCAGCAGTCCCCAACAGGGAGGTAATTCACCCCTCCACTTT
TRBJ2-5,TRBV5-8,-,-,CASSLFGRETQYF,TGTGCCAGCAGCTTGTTTGGGAGAGAGACCCAGTACTTC
TRBJ2-2,TRBV28,-,few,CASRASAGNTGELFF,TGTGCCAGCAGGGCTAGCGCGGGGAACACCGGGGAGCTGTTTTTT
TRBJ2-2,TRBV10-2,-,-,CASTNSGELFF,TGCGCCAGCACCAATAGCGGGGAGCTGTTTTTT
TRBJ1-4,TRBV7-2,-,once,CASSPRRREEKLFF,TGTGCCAGCAGCCCAAGAAGAAGGGAGGAAAAACTGTTTTTT
TRBJ2-1,TRBV10-1,TRBD1,-,CASSWTGGAGGEQFF,TGCGCCAGCAGTTGGACAGGGGGCGCGGGCGGCGAGCAGTTCTTC
TRBJ1-1,TRBV30,-,-,CAWSVRANTEAFF,TGTGCCTGGAGTGTAAGAGCCAACACTGAAGCTTTCTTT
TRBJ2-7,TRBV27,-,-,CASPPTSYEQYF,TGTGCCAGCCCACCGACTAGCTACGAGCAGTACTTC
TRBJ1-4,TRBV25-1,-,-,CVSSRGGGRSFNEKLFF,TGTGTCAGCAGTAGAGGTGGGGGCCGGAGCTTTAATGAAAAACTGTTTTTT
TRBJ2-7,TRBV12-3/TRBV12-4,-,-,CASSFGGFYEQYF,TGTGCCAGCAGTTTCGGAGGGTTCTACGAGCAGTACTTC
TRBJ1-3,TRBV10-3,TRBD1,-,CAISERDRISGNTIYF,TGTGCCATCAGTGAGAGGGACAGGATCTCTGGAAACACCATATATTTT
TRBJ2-3,TRBV15,TRBD2,-,CATSREASGRGDTQYF,TGTGCCACCAGCAGAGAGGCCAGCGGGAGGGGAGATACGCAGTATTTT
TRBJ2-1,TRBV7-2,TRBD2,-,CASSIVAGGGDEQFF,TGTGCCAGCAGCATAGTAGCGGGAGGAGGGGATGAGCAGTTCTTC
TRBJ1-5,TRBV11-2,-,-,CASSLGGGSQPQHF,TGTGCCAGCAGCTTAGGGGGGGGGAGTCAGCCCCAGCATTTT
TRBJ1-4,TRBV5-1,-,-,CASSSLGEKLFF,TGCGCCAGCAGCTCCCTGGGTGAAAAACTGTTTTTT
TRBJ2-7,TRBV6-5,TRBD2,-,CASSYGRLAGGHEQYF,TGTGCCAGCAGTTACGGGCGACTAGCGGGCGGGCACGAGCAGTACTTC
TRBJ2-7,TRBV29-1,TRBD2,-,CSVEITSGRTPYEQYF,TGCAGCGTTGAAATAACTAGCGGGAGAACCCCCTACGAGCAGTACTTC
TRBJ1-1,TRBV7-2,-,-,CASSYASSSTEAFF,TGTGCCAGCAGCTACGCTAGTAGTAGCACTGAAGCTTTCTTT
TRBJ1-5,TRBV27,-,-,CASSLGGARRDQPQHF,TGTGCCAGCAGTTTGGGGGGGGCCCGGCGGGATCAGCCCCAGCATTTT
TRBJ1-6,TRBV10-3,TRBD1,once,CAISESRGGNNSPLHF,TGTGCCATCAGTGAGTCCAGGGGGGGCAATAATTCACCCCTCCACTTT
TRBJ1-1,TRBV7-8,-,-,CASSLSRGTEAFF,TGTGCCAGCAGCTTGTCCCGAGGCACTGAAGCTTTCTTT
TRBJ2-7,TRBV7-2,TRBD2,-,CASSFTLTSGSYEQYF,TGTGCCAGCAGCTTCACCCTCACTAGCGGGAGTTACGAGCAGTACTTC
TRBJ2-7,TRBV21-1,-,-,CARRDEGPYEQYF,TGTGCCAGGCGTGACGAGGGCCCCTACGAGCAGTACTTC